This TCR beta chain was observed in a study of T cell responses to AZD1222 COVID-19 vaccine. The wider study: Pooling covered second doses at about 4 or about 12 weeks.

The CDR3 consists of 11 residues. V lost 5 bases and J lost 8, with 9 bases in between. Germline CDR1 is SGHVS and CDR2 is FQNEAQ. Data came from immunoSEQ multiplex PCR; TCRdb stores just in-frame clones and leaves some out. The sample holds 55,000 to 65,000 clones, approximately 83% seen once. This sample comprised peripheral blood, obtained on day 0 of AZD1222 vaccination. The chain carries TRBV7-8 and TRBJ1-2; D unresolved. The source is an adult in good health. The CDR3 region has the DNA TGTGCCAGCAGCGGGCTGGGGGGCTACACCTTC. It is translated as CASSGLGGYTF.